This T cell receptor (beta chain) was captured by sequencing in a study of shared clonotypes between healthy human individuals. This CDR3 region has 15 residues. The V gene's germline CDR1 is SQVTM and CDR2 ANQGSEA. Trimming left V 7 bases short and J 0 bases short, with 16 bases between. Data came from immunoSEQ multiplex PCR; TCRdb stores just in-frame clones and leaves some out. The sample lists hundreds of thousands of clones; 90% to 96% were seen once. Sequencing was performed on naive CD4+ T cells sorted from blood. Sample subset: CD45RA+ positively selected. The clonotype was recovered from a woman aged 30 to 39 in good health. The chain has TRBV29-1 and TRBJ2-1, with D perhaps matching TRBD2 (5 bases). The CDR3 here is CSAPVAGVSYNEQFF. CDR3 coding DNA: TGCAGCGCCCCTGTGGCGGGCGTCTCCTACAATGAGCAGTTCTTC.